The present T cell receptor (beta chain) was sequenced within a study of T cell responses to AZD1222 COVID-19 vaccine. Study findings and constraints: Among AZD1222 vaccinees, only 5 or 6 were seropositive at baseline. CD4 TCRs linked to vaccination spanned spike, dominating at 160-218 and 743-854.

About this clone itself: Its specificity is unknown.

CDR1 is SGHNT, CDR2 YYREEE, per germline (reference sequence). Between the trimmed V and J ends, which lost 2 bases and 4 bases, there was a span of 15 bases. The CDR3 length is 15 residues. Sequencing was performed with immunoSEQ multiplex PCR; in TCRdb, only in-frame clones are kept and a portion is missing. This table holds roughly 200,000 clones, over 80% found once. The rearrangement joins TRBV5-4 to TRBJ1-2, with a weak D call TRBD1 (6 bases). The material sequenced was peripheral blood, taken 28 days after the second dose of the MenACWY control vaccine. The sequence was collected from an adult who received the MenACWY meningococcal vaccine as a control. DNA of the CDR3: TGTGCCAGCAGCTTCTTGGGGGCTGTTGGCTATGGCTACACCTTC. This codes for CASSFLGAVGYGYTF.